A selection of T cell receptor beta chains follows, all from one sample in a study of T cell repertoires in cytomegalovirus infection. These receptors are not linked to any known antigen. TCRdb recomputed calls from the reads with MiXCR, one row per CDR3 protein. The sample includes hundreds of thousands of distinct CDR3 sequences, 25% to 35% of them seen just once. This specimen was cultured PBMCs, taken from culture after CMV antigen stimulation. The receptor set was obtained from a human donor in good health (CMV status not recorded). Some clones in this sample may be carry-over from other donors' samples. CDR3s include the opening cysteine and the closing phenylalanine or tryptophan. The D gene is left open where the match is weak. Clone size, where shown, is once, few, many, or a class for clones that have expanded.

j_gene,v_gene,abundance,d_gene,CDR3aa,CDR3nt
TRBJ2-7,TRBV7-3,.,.,CASSINRDNYEQYF,TGTGCCAGCAGCATAAACCGGGACAACTACGAGCAGTACTTC
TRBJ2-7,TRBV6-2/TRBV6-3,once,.,CASSSVGSGNYEQYF,TGTGCCAGCAGTTCAGTGGGATCGGGTAACTACGAGCAGTACTTC
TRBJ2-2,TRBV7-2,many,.,CASSLDTGELFF,TGTGCCAGCAGCTTAGACACCGGGGAGCTGTTTTTT
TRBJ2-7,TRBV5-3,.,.,CASSLGGWADEQYF,TGTGCCAGCAGCTTGGGCGGGTGGGCCGACGAGCAGTACTTC
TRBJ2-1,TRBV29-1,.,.,CSAGTRDEQFF,TGCAGCGCCGGAACTCGCGATGAGCAGTTCTTC
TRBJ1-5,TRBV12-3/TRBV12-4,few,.,CASSSSSNQPQHF,TGTGCCAGCAGTTCGAGTAGCAATCAGCCCCAGCATTTT
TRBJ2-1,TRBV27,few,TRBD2,CASSIRLASSYNEQFF,TGTGCCAGCAGTATTAGACTAGCCAGTTCCTACAATGAGCAGTTCTTC
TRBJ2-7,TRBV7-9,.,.,CASSSAHSEMNEQYF,TGTGCCAGCAGCTCCGCCCACAGCGAAATGAACGAGCAGTACTTC
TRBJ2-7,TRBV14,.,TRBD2,CASSRRRGDHEQYF,TGTGCCAGCAGCCGACGTCGGGGGGATCACGAGCAGTACTTC
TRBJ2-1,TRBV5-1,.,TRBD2,CASSPIGSSSGIYEQFF,TGCGCCAGCAGCCCCATTGGGTCGTCTAGCGGGATCTATGAGCAGTTCTTC
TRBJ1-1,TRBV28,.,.,CASSPPTDLNTEAFF,TGTGCCAGCAGTCCCCCGACAGATTTGAACACTGAAGCTTTCTTT
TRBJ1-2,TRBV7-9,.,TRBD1,CASSPGTGGDGYTF,TGTGCCAGCAGCCCGGGGACAGGGGGAGATGGCTACACCTTC
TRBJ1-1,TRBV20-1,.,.,CSAPRTPFPEAFF,TGCAGTGCCCCAAGGACACCCTTCCCTGAAGCTTTCTTT
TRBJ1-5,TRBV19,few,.,CATEGSHSNQPQHF,TGTGCCACCGAGGGCAGTCATAGCAATCAGCCCCAGCATTTT
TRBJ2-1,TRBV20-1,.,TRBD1,CSAIRGRSFSEQFF,TGCAGTGCGATCAGGGGGCGGAGTTTCAGTGAGCAGTTCTTC
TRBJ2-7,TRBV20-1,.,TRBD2,CSAREMGGAYEQYF,TGCAGTGCTCGGGAGATGGGGGGGGCCTACGAGCAGTACTTC
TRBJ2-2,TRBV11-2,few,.,CASSSPSLLTGELFF,TGTGCCAGCAGCTCTCCTTCCCTTCTCACCGGGGAGCTGTTTTTT